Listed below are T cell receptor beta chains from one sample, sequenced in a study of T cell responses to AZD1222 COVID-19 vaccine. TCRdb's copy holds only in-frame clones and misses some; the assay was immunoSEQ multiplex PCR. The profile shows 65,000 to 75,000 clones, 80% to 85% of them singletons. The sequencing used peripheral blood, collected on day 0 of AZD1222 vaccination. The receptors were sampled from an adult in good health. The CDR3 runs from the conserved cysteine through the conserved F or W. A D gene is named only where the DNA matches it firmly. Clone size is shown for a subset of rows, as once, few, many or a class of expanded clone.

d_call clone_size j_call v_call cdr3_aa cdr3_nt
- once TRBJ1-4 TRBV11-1 CASSLEWGSKLFF TGTGCCAGCAGCTTAGAGTGGGGATCTAAACTGTTTTTT
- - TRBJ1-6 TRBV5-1 CASSLGTVGGQRPLHF TGCGCCAGCAGCTTGGGTACCGTTGGGGGCCAGAGACCCCTCCACTTT
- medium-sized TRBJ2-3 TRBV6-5 CASQGGGTDTQYF TGTGCCAGCCAGGGGGGTGGCACAGATACGCAGTATTTT
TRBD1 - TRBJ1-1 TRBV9 CASSPGTAALEAFF TGTGCCAGCAGCCCCGGGACAGCGGCCCTAGAAGCTTTCTTT
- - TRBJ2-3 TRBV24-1 CATSDPGSTDTQYF TGTGCCACCAGTGACCCTGGTAGCACAGATACGCAGTATTTT
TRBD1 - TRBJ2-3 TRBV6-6 CASIGYTGGRTDTQYF TGTGCCAGCATAGGTTATACAGGGGGCCGCACAGATACGCAGTATTTT
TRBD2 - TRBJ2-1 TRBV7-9 CASSKAGDPNNEQFF TGTGCCAGCAGCAAAGCGGGAGACCCAAACAATGAGCAGTTCTTC
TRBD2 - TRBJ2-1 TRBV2 CASSGTSGTYNEQFF TGTGCCAGCAGCGGGACTAGCGGGACGTACAATGAGCAGTTCTTC
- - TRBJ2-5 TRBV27 CASSRLEGETQYF TGTGCCAGCAGTCGACTAGAGGGCGAGACCCAGTACTTC
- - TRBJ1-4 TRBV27 CASSRGKWEKLFF TGTGCCAGCTCCAGGGGAAAATGGGAAAAACTGTTTTTT
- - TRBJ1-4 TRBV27 CASSRDNILGGTNEKLFF TGTGCCAGCAGCCGGGACAACATACTAGGAGGTACTAATGAAAAACTGTTTTTT
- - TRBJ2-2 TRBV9 CASSDLPAQEKLFF TGTGCCAGCAGCGACCTGCCGGCCCAGGAAAAGCTGTTTTTT
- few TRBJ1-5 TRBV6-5 CASRGLLGGNQPQHF TGTGCCAGCAGGGGACTGCTAGGCGGCAATCAGCCCCAGCATTTT
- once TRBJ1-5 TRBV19 CASNYDKLAGQPQHF TGTGCCAGTAATTATGACAAATTAGCGGGTCAGCCCCAGCATTTT
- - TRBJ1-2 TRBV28 CASSPPGRNQYGYTF TGTGCCAGCAGTCCTCCCGGCAGGAACCAATATGGCTACACCTTC
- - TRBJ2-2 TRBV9 CASSAHQRRATGELFF TGTGCCAGCAGCGCCCACCAGCGCAGGGCAACCGGGGAGCTGTTTTTT
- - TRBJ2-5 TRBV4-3 CASSQEGRARAQYF TGCGCCAGCAGCCAAGAAGGCAGGGCCCGGGCCCAGTACTTC
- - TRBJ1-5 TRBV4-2 CASSQDDGSQPQHF TGTGCCAGCAGCCAAGACGATGGGAGTCAGCCCCAGCATTTT
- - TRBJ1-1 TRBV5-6 CASRAGTANTEAFF TGTGCCAGCAGGGCCGGGACGGCGAACACTGAAGCTTTCTTT
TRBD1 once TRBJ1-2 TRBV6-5 CASRGDSYGYTF TGTGCCAGCAGAGGGGACAGCTATGGCTACACCTTC